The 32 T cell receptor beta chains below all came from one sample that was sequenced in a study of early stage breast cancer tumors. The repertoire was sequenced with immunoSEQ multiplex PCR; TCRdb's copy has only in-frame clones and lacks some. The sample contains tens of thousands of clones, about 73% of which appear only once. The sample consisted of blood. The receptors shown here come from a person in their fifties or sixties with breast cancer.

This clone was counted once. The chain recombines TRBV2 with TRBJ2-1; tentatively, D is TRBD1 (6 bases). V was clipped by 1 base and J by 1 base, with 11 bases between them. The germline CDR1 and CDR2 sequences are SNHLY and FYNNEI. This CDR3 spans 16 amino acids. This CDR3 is CASSEEGGRSYNEQFF. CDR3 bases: TGTGCCAGCAGTGAAGAAGGGGGAAGGTCCTACAATGAGCAGTTCTTC.

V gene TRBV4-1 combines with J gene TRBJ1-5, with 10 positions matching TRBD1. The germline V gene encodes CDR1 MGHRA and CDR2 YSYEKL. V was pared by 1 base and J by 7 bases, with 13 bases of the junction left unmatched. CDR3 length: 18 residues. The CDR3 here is CASSQVKDGTGERQPQHF. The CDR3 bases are TGCGCCAGCAGCCAAGTAAAAGACGGGACAGGGGAAAGGCAGCCCCAGCATTTT.

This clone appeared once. Here the CDR3 reads CASSLGVGRSYEQYF. The DNA for the CDR3 is TGTGCCAGCAGCTTGGGTGTCGGGAGATCCTACGAGCAGTACTTC. The V gene is TRBV5-4, the J gene TRBJ2-7, with D possibly being TRBD2 (6 bases). This CDR3 has 15 residues. V shed 0 bases and J shed 1 base, with 11 bases lying between them. CDR1 SGHNT and CDR2 YYREEE come from the germline V gene (reference sequence).

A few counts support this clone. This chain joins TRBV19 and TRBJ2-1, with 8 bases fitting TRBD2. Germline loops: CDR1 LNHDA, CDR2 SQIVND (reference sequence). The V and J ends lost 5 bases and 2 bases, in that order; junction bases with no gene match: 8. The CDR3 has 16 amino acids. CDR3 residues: CASSSTTSGPYNEQFF. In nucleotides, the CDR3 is TGTGCCAGTAGTTCTACCACTAGCGGACCCTACAATGAGCAGTTCTTC. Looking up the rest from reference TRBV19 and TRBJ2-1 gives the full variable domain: DGGITQSPKYLFRKEGQNVTLSCEQNLNHDAMYWYRQDPGQGLRLIYYSQIVNDFQKGDIAEGYSVSREKKESFPLTVTSAQKNPTAFYLCASSSTTSGPYNEQFFGPGTRLTVL.

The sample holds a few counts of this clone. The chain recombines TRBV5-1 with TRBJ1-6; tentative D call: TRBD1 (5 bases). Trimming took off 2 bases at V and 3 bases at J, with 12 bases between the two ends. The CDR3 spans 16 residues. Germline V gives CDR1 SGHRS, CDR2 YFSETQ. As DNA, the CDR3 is TGCGCCAGCAGCTTAGAACAGGCCAACTATAATTCACCCCTCCACTTT. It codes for CASSLEQANYNSPLHF. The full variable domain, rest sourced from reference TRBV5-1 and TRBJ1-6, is KAGVTQTPRYLIKTRGQQVTLSCSPISGHRSVSWYQQTPGQGLQFLFEYFSETQRNKGNFPGRFSGRQFSNSRSEMNVSTLELGDSALYLCASSLEQANYNSPLHFGNGTRLTVT.

The CDR3 DNA reads TGCGCCAGCAGTTTTGACAGGGGGTACGAGAACACTGAAGCTTTCTTT. This codes for CASSFDRGYENTEAFF. V is TRBV5-1 and J is TRBJ1-1; 9 positions agree with TRBD1. The junction had 9 bases not matched to a gene; V was cut back by 5 bases and J by 1 base. This CDR3 comprises 16 residues. Germline loops: CDR1 SGHRS, CDR2 YFSETQ.

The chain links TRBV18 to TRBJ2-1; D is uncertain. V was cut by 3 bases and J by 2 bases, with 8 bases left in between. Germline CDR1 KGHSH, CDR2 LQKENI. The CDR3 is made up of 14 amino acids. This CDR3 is CASSPGQTYNEQFF. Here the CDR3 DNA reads TGTGCCAGCTCACCGGGCCAAACCTACAATGAGCAGTTCTTC.

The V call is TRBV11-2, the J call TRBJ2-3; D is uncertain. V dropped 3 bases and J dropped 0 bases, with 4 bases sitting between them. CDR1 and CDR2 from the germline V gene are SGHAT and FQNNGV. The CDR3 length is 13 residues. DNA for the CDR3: TGTGCCAGCAGCTTGTCTAGCACAGATACGCAGTATTTT. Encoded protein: CASSLSSTDTQYF. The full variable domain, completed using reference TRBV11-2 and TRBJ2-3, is EAGVAQSPRYKIIEKRQSVAFWCNPISGHATLYWYQQILGQGPKLLIQFQNNGVVDDSQLPKDRFSAERLKGVDSTLKIQPAKLEDSAVYLCASSLSSTDTQYFGPGTRLTVL.

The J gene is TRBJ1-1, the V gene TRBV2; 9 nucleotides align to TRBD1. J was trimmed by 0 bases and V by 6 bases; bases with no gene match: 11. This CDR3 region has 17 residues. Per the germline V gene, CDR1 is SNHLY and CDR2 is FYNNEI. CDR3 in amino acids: CASSVGTGTLMNTEAFF. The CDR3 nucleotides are TGTGCCAGCAGCGTCGGGACAGGGACCTTAATGAACACTGAAGCTTTCTTT.

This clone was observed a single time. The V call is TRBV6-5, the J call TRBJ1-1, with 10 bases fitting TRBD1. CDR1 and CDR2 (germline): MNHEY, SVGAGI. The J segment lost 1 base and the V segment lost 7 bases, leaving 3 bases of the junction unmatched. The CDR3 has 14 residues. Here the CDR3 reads CASTGTGANTEAFF. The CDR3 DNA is TGTGCCAGCACGGGGACAGGGGCGAACACTGAAGCTTTCTTT.

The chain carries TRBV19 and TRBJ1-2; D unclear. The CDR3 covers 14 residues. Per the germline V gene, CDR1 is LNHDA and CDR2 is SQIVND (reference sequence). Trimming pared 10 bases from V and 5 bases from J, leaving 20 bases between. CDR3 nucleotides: TGTGCCACCCTCCCCGGCAGCGCCTGGTATGGCTACACCTTC. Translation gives CATLPGSAWYGYTF.

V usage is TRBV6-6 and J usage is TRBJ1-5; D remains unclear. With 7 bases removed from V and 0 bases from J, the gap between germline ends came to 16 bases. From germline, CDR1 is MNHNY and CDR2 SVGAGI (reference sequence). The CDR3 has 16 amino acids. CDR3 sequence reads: CASTARDTYSNQPQHF. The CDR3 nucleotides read TGTGCCAGCACCGCCAGAGACACCTATAGCAATCAGCCCCAGCATTTT.

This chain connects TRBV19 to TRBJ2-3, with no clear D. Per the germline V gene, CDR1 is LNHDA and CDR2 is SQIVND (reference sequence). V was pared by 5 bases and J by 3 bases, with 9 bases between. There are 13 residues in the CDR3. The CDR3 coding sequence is TGTGCCAGTAGTCGACCCGGGACAGATACGCAGTATTTT. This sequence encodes CASSRPGTDTQYF.

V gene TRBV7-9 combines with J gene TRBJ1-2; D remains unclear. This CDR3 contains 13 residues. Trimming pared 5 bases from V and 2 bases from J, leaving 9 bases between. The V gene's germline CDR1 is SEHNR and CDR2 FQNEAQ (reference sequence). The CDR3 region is CASSEAANYGYTF. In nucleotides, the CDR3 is TGTGCCAGCAGCGAGGCAGCGAACTATGGCTACACCTTC.

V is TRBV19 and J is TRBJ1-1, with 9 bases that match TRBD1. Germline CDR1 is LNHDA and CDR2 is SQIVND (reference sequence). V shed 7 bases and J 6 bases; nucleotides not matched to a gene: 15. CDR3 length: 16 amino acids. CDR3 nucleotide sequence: TGTGCCAGTACCAAAAGTCGGGGACAGGGAGCGCCTGAAGCTTTCTTT. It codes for CASTKSRGQGAPEAFF.

As DNA, the CDR3 is TGTGCCAGCAGCCTCAGCCCGGGACTAGCGGGAAACATTCAGTACTTC. Its protein product is CASSLSPGLAGNIQYF. The J gene is TRBJ2-4, the V gene TRBV11-3; TRBD2 aligns across 12 bases. V shed 5 bases, J shed 6 bases, and the junction held 8 bases outside the gene matches. Germline V CDR1 and CDR2: SGHNT, YENEEA. CDR3 size: 16 residues.

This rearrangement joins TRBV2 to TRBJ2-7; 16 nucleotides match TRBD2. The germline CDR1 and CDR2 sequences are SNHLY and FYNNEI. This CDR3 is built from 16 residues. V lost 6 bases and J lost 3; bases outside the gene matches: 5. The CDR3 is CASSLGTSGRGYEQYF. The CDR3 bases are TGTGCCAGCAGCCTCGGGACTAGCGGGAGGGGCTACGAGCAGTACTTC.

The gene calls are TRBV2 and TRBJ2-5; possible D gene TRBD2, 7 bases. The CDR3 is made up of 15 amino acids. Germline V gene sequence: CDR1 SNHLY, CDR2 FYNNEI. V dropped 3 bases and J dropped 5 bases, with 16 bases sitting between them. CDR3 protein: CASSEVGGLWETQYF. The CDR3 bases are TGTGCCAGCAGTGAGGTGGGGGGGCTCTGGGAGACCCAGTACTTC.

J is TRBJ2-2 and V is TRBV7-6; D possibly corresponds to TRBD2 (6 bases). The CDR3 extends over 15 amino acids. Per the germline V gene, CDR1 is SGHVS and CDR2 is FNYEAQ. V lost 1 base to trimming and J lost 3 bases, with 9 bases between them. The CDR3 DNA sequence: TGTGCCAGCAGCTTAGGCGGGGCGGACACCGGGGAGCTGTTTTTT. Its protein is CASSLGGADTGELFF.

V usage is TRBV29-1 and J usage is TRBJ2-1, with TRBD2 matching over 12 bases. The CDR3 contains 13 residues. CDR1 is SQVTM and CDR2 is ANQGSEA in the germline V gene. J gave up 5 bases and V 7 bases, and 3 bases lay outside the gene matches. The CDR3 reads CSGGLAGNNEQFF. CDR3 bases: TGCAGCGGGGGACTAGCGGGTAACAATGAGCAGTTCTTC.

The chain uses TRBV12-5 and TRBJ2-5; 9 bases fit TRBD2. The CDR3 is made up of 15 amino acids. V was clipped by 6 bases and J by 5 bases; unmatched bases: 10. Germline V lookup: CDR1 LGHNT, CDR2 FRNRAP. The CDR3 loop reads CASGAVAGEKETQYF. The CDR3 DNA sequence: TGTGCTAGTGGCGCGGTAGCGGGAGAGAAGGAGACCCAGTACTTC.

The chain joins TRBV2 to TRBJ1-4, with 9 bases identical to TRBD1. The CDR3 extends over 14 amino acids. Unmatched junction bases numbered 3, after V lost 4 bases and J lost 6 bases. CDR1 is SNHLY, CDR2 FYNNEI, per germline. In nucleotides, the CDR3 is TGTGCCAGCAGTGCCGGGACAGGGTATGAAAAACTGTTTTTT. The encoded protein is CASSAGTGYEKLFF.

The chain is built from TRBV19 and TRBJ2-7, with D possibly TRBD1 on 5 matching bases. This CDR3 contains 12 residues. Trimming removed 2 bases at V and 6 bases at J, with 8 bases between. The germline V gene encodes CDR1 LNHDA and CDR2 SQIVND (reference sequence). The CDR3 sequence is CASSIQGREQYF. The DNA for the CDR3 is TGTGCCAGTAGTATACAGGGTCGCGAGCAGTACTTC.

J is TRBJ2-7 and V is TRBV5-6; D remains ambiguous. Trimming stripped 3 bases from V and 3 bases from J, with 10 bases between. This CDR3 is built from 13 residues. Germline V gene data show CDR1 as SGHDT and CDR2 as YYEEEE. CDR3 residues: CASSSGLGYEQYV. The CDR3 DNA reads TGTGCCAGCAGCTCTGGGCTGGGCTACGAGCAGTACGTC.

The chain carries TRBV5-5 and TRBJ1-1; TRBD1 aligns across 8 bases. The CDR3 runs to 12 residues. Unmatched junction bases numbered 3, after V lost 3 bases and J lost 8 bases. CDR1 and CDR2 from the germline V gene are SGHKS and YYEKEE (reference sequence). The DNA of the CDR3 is TGTGCCAGCAGCTGGAGGACAGGGGAAGCTTTCTTT. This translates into CASSWRTGEAFF. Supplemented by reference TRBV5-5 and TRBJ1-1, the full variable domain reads DAGVTQSPTHLIKTRGQQVTLRCSPISGHKSVSWYQQVLGQGPQFIFQYYEKEERGRGNFPDRFSARQFPNYSSELNVNALLLGDSALYLCASSWRTGEAFFGQGTRLTVV.

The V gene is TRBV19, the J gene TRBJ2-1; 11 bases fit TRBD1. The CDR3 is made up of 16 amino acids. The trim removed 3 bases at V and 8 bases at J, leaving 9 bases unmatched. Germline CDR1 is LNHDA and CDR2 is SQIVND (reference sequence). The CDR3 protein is CASSMNRGQGGDEQFF. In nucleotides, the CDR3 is TGTGCCAGTAGTATGAATCGGGGACAGGGGGGAGATGAGCAGTTCTTC.

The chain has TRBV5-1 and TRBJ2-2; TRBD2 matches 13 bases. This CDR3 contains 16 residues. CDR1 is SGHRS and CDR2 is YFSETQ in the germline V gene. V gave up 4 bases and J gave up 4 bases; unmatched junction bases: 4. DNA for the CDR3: TGCGCCAGCAGCCACCGGACTAGCGGGAGCACCGGGGAGCTGTTTTTT. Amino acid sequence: CASSHRTSGSTGELFF.

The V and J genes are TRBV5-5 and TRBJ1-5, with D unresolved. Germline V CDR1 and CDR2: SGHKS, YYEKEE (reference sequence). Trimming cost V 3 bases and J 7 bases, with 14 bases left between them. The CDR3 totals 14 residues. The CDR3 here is CASSSGGVWQPQHF. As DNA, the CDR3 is TGTGCCAGCAGCTCCGGCGGGGTCTGGCAGCCCCAGCATTTT.

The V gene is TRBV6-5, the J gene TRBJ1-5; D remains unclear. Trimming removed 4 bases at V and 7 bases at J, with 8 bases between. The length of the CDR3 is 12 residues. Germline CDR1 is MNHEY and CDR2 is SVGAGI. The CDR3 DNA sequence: TGTGCCAGCAGTTCCCCGGGGCAGCCCCAGCATTTT. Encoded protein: CASSSPGQPQHF.

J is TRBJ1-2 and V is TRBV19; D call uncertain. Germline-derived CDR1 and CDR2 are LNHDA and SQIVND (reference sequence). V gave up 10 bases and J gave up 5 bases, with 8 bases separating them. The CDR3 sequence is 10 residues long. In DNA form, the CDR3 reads TGTGCCACCCTTTATTATGGCTACACCTTC. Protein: CATLYYGYTF. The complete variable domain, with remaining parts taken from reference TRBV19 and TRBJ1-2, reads DGGITQSPKYLFRKEGQNVTLSCEQNLNHDAMYWYRQDPGQGLRLIYYSQIVNDFQKGDIAEGYSVSREKKESFPLTVTSAQKNPTAFYLCATLYYGYTFGSGTRLTVV.

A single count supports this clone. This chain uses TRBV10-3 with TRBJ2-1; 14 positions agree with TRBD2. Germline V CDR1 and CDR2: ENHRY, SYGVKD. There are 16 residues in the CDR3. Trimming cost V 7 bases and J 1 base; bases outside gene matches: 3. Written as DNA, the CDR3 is TGTGCCATCAAAAGACTAGCGGGAGGGTCCTACAATGAGCAGTTCTTC. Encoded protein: CAIKRLAGGSYNEQFF.

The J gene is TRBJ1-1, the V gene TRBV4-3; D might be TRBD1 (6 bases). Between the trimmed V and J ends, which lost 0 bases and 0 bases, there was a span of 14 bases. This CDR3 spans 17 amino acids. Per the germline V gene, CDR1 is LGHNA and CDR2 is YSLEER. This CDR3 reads CASSQESPTGMNTEAFF. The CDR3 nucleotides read TGCGCCAGCAGCCAAGAGTCCCCGACAGGTATGAACACTGAAGCTTTCTTT.